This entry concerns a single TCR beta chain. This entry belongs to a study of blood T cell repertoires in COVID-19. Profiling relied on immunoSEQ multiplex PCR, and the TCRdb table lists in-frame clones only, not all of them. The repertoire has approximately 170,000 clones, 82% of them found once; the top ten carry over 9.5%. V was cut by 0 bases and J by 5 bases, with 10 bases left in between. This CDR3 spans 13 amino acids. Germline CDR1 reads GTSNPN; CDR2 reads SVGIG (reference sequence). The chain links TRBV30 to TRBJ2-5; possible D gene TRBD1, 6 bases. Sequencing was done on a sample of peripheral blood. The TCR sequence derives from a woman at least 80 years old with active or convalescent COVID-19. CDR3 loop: CAWSVYRDETQYF. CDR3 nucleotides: TGTGCCTGGAGTGTTTACAGGGACGAGACCCAGTACTTC.